Listed here are 19 T cell receptor beta chains from one sample, sequenced in a study of tumor and adjacent non-tumor tissue in lung cancer (dated by TCRdb to between 2017 and 2018). RNA was extracted from bulk unsorted tissue and checked for quality with a NanoDrop ND-1000 and an Agilent 2100. Library generation was performed with multiplex PCR. These reads were obtained on an Illumina HiSeq 2500. TCRbeta libraries were constructed through three rounds of nested PCR with primers (Table S4) according to protocols adapted from ARM-PCR. The public reads were run again by TCRdb, first through fastp at Q25 and then through MiXCR, and only productive beta chains were kept. Each record represents a unique CDR3 protein, reported with the most common genes and DNA among its rows. The sample table contains tens of thousands of distinct CDR3 sequences; only one count was recorded for roughly 66% of them. The leading ten clones occupy about 18% of the sample.

Sequencing was done on a sample of lung tumor tissue. The receptors derive from a man aged 55 to 70 with non-small cell lung cancer.

This clonotype was picked up many times. The V and J genes are TRBV4-1 and TRBJ2-7; 11 bases are a match to TRBD1. Per the germline V gene, CDR1 is MGHRA and CDR2 is YSYEKL. The CDR3 is 15 residues long. Unmatched junction bases numbered 1, after V lost 1 base and J lost 2 bases. The chain's CDR3 is CASSQAGQGAYEQYF. In DNA, the CDR3 is TGCGCCAGCAGCCAAGCGGGACAGGGGGCCTACGAGCAGTACTTC.

Points on this clonotype: The CDR3 end shows no conserved phenylalanine or tryptophan, and so a read error is likely. The chain is built from TRBV6-6 and TRBJ1-5; D not resolved. V was cut by 0 bases and J by 11 bases, with 11 bases left in between. The CDR3 has 13 residues. The V gene's germline CDR1 is MNHNY and CDR2 SVGAGI (reference sequence). DNA of the CDR3: TGTGCCAGCAGTTACTCTACAGCCCAGTCCCAGCATTCT. Protein sequence: CASSYSTAQSQHS.

In regard to this clonotype: This may arise from a read error, as a much more abundant clone is one base away. The J gene is TRBJ2-6, the V gene TRBV28, with 8 bases aligning to TRBD1. The CDR3 contains 15 residues. Germline values: CDR1 MDHEN, CDR2 SYDVKM. CDR3 region: CASSSGGSGANILTF. The CDR3 DNA is TGTGCCAGCAGCTCAGGGGGCTCCGGGGCCAACATCCTGACTTTC.

Details on this clonotype: This sequence may be a read error, since a much larger clone differs from it by one base. The chain joins TRBV7-9 to TRBJ2-1, with 7 positions matching TRBD2. The CDR3 is made up of 14 amino acids. Germline lookup yields CDR1 SEHNR and CDR2 FQNEAQ (reference sequence). The CDR3 loop is CTSSLVAGANEQFF. For the CDR3, the DNA is TGTACCAGCAGCTTAGTGGCGGGAGCCAATGAGCAGTTCTTC.

This clonotype was seen only a few times. A much larger clone differs by one base, so this may be a read error. The chain carries TRBV12-3 or TRBV12-4 and TRBJ2-7, with D possibly TRBD1 on 5 matching bases. V lost 6 bases to trimming and J lost 4 bases, with 10 bases between them. There are 12 residues in the CDR3. CDR3 residues: CASRRQNYEQYF. In nucleotides, the CDR3 is TGTGCCAGCAGAAGACAGAATTACGAGCAGTACTTC.

Remarks on this clonotype: One end of the junction fails to match germline, which may point to a read error. The CDR3, as DNA: TGTGCCAGGAGAGCCCTGGAAGACTCTGGGGCCAACGTCCTGAATTTC. Translated: CARRALEDSGANVLNF. The chain employs TRBV6-5 and TRBJ2-6; possible D gene TRBD1, 5 bases. The CDR3 contains 16 residues. The germline CDR1 and CDR2 sequences are MNHEY and SVGAGI.

This clonotype was observed many times. The chain employs TRBV2 and TRBJ2-7, with D perhaps TRBD1 (5 bases). Germline CDR1 and CDR2: SNHLY and FYNNEI. Trimming took 3 bases from V and 2 from J, leaving 8 bases between them. CDR3 length: 13 residues. CDR3 sequence: CASSDDSAYEQYF. CDR3 nucleotide sequence: TGTGCCAGCAGTGACGACAGTGCCTACGAGCAGTACTTC.

Concerning this clonotype: One junction end disagrees with the germline gene, perhaps due to a read error. This chain connects TRBV6-5 to TRBJ2-5; 7 bases are a match to TRBD1. The CDR3 is 16 amino acids. Looked up from germline, CDR1 is MNHEY and CDR2 is SVGAGI. Here the CDR3 DNA reads TGTGCCGGCAGTTACCTGATGACAGGGCGTCTGGAGACCCACTACTTC. Translation gives CAGSYLMTGRLETHYF.

This chain uses TRBV5-1 with TRBJ2-7; weak D call: TRBD2 (5 bases). Trimming pared 5 bases from V and 0 bases from J, leaving 15 bases between. Germline V CDR1 and CDR2: SGHRS, YFSETQ. The CDR3 is made up of 15 amino acids. The CDR3 protein is CASRARISDSYEQYF. The CDR3 DNA reads as TGCGCCAGCAGAGCCAGGATTAGCGACTCCTACGAGCAGTACTTC.

Notes on this clonotype: A read error may account for a junction end that differs from germline. The chain employs TRBV11-1 and TRBJ1-1, with 8 bases fitting TRBD1. The CDR3 is made up of 11 amino acids. Germline assignment: CDR1 SGHAT and CDR2 FQDESV (reference sequence). CDR3 in amino acids: CANSTRGPAFF. In nucleotides, the CDR3 is TGTGCCAACAGCACCAGGGGGCCTGCTTTCTTC.

Comments on this clonotype: A clone one base away is much larger, so this may be a read error. The CDR3: CAGSPQGVGPNEQFF. The CDR3 DNA reads as TGTGCCGGCAGCCCTCAGGGAGTAGGTCCCAATGAGCAGTTCTTC. This chain connects TRBV5-4 to TRBJ2-1; D could derive from TRBD1 or TRBD2 (5 bases each). Germline CDR1 reads SGHNT; CDR2 reads YYREEE (reference sequence). The CDR3 contains 15 residues.

By sample fraction, this clonotype is medium-sized. The V gene is TRBV11-2, the J gene TRBJ2-1; D is possibly TRBD1 (6 bases). The CDR3 runs to 12 residues. V dropped 6 bases and J dropped 9 bases, with 12 bases sitting between them. CDR1 is SGHAT, CDR2 FQNNGV, per germline. The CDR3 nucleotides are TGTGCCAGCAGTCTCGGACAGTTTGAGCAGTTCTTC. Its protein product is CASSLGQFEQFF.

This clonotype was seen once. J is TRBJ2-1 and V is TRBV6-5; TRBD1 or TRBD2 may be the D gene (5 bases each). V was shortened by 0 bases and J by 5 bases, with 20 bases between the two germline ends. This CDR3 is 18 amino acids long. Per the germline V gene, CDR1 is MNHEY and CDR2 is SVGAGI. CDR3 residues: CASSYSIPGTPGHNEQFF. CDR3 nucleotide sequence: TGTGCCAGCAGTTACTCGATACCGGGGACGCCGGGACACAATGAGCAGTTCTTC.

By sample fraction, this clonotype is medium-sized. The rearrangement links TRBV11-2 to TRBJ2-5; 11 nucleotides line up with TRBD2. The CDR3 has 14 residues. With V trimmed by 5 bases and J by 6 bases, 5 bases remained unmatched. Germline CDR1 SGHAT, CDR2 FQNNGV. Here the CDR3 reads CASSTGTSGQTQYF. CDR3 nucleotides: TGTGCCAGCAGCACCGGGACTAGCGGACAGACCCAGTACTTC.

J is TRBJ2-7 and V is TRBV10-3, with TRBD1 identical over 7 bases. The CDR3 loop spans 16 amino acids. Germline CDR1 ENHRY, CDR2 SYGVKD. The V gene end was trimmed by 2 bases and the J gene end by 4 bases; junction bases not matched to a gene: 11. The CDR3 region is CAISEPGQPSRYEQYF. The CDR3 DNA follows: TGTGCCATCAGTGAGCCGGGACAGCCATCGAGGTACGAGCAGTACTTC.

The chain uses TRBV5-1 and TRBJ2-2; perhaps TRBD2 as D (5 bases). CDR3 length equals 15 residues. Trimming shortened V by 1 base and J by 4 bases, and 11 bases separated the two germline ends. CDR1 is SGHRS and CDR2 is YFSETQ in the germline V gene. CDR3 DNA sequence: TGCGCCAGCAGCTTGAGAGTTCGGGGCACCGGGGAGCTGTTTTTT. Protein product: CASSLRVRGTGELFF.

This clonotype was counted only a few times. The genes are TRBV7-9 and TRBJ2-1; D gene unclear. Deletions cut 5 bases from V and 3 bases from J, with 8 bases between. CDR3 size: 13 residues. CDR1 is SEHNR and CDR2 is FQNEAQ in the germline V gene (reference sequence). This CDR3 reads CASSDGYYNEQFF. The DNA of the CDR3 is TGTGCCAGCAGCGACGGGTACTACAATGAGCAGTTCTTC.

As regards this clonotype: A read error may account for a junction end that differs from germline. This chain connects TRBV6-2 or TRBV6-3 to TRBJ2-7; D is unresolved. The CDR3 has 14 amino acids. CDR1 and CDR2 from the germline V gene are MNHEY and SVGEGT. CDR3 in DNA: TGTGCCAACAGTTACTCATTGGGAATCTACGAGCAGTACTTC. Encoded protein: CANSYSLGIYEQYF.

Turning to this clonotype: The germline gene is not matched at one end of the junction; a read error may be the cause. The rearrangement joins TRBV20-1 to TRBJ2-2; D may match TRBD1 or TRBD2 (5 bases each). Looked up from germline, CDR1 is DFQATT and CDR2 is SNEGSKA (reference sequence). This CDR3 region has 19 residues. The CDR3 bases are TGCAGTGTTAGAAGGGGAGACTATGTTGGGGACGTCAACACCGGGGAGCTGTTTTTT. Translating gives CSVRRGDYVGDVNTGELFF.